This TCR beta chain was documented in a study of long-term antiretroviral therapy in people with HIV. Run at survey level, the immunoSEQ assay was version v3.0. Produced via immunoSEQ multiplex PCR; TCRdb's table is partial and in-frame only. This sample has more than 20,000 clones, with about 88% found just once. V lost 1 base to trimming and J lost 2 bases, with 8 bases between them. Germline V lookup: CDR1 MNHEY, CDR2 SMNVEV (reference sequence). The CDR3 has 14 amino acids. The sequencing used unsorted PBMCs, collected just over 2.6 years after starting antiretroviral therapy. The chain uses TRBV27 and TRBJ1-2, with D possibly being TRBD1 (5 bases). The sequence came from a man aged 35-49 years with HIV. Here the CDR3 DNA reads TGTGCCAGCAGTTTATTGGGGGAAAACTATGGCTACACCTTC. It is translated as CASSLLGENYGYTF.